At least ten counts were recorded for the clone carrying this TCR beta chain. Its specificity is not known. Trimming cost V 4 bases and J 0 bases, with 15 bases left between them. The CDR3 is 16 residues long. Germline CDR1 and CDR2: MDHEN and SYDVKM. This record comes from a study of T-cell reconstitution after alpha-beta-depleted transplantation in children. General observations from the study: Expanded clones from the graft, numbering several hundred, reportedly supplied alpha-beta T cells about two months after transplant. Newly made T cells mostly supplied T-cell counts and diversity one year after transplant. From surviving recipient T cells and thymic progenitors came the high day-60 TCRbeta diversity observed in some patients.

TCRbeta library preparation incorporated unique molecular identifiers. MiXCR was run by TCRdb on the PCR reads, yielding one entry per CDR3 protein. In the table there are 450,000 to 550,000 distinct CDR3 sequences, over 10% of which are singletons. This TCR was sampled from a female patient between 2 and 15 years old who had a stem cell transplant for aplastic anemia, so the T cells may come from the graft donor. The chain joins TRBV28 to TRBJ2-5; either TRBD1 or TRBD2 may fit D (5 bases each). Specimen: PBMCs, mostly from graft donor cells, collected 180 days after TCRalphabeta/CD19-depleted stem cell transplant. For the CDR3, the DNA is TGTGCCAGCAGTTCCCTGGGTGGGGACCACCAAGAGACCCAGTACTTC. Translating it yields CASSSLGGDHQETQYF.